The 10 T cell receptor beta chains below come from one sample, sequenced in a study of T cell responses to AZD1222 COVID-19 vaccine. Sequenced by immunoSEQ multiplex PCR; TCRdb stores in-frame clones only, minus some. Among about 56,000 clones listed, 80% to 90% were seen once. The input for sequencing was peripheral blood, taken on day 0 of AZD1222 vaccination. The receptors here all came from an adult in good health.

The chain carries TRBV7-2 and TRBJ1-5, with D perhaps TRBD1 (6 bases). V lost 6 bases, J lost 2 bases, and 8 bases lay in between. Per germline, CDR1 SGHTA and CDR2 FQGNSA. The CDR3 length is 13 residues. CDR3 sequence reads: CASRQGGNQPQHF. The CDR3 DNA sequence: TGTGCCAGCAGACAGGGAGGCAATCAGCCCCAGCATTTT.

The gene calls are TRBV7-3 and TRBJ2-7; D might be TRBD1 (6 bases). The germline V gene has CDR1 SGHTA and CDR2 FQGTGA. This CDR3 comprises 14 residues. The V gene lost 5 bases and the J gene lost 2 bases, with 13 bases spanning the gap. In nucleotides, the CDR3 is TGTGCCAGCAGCCAGGGGACAATTCCCTACGAGCAGTACTTC. Protein: CASSQGTIPYEQYF.

The chain joins TRBV7-9 to TRBJ1-5, with no clear D. CDR1 and CDR2 from the germline V gene are SEHNR and FQNEAQ (reference sequence). CDR3 length: 15 residues. Trimming cost V 3 bases and J 1 base, with 10 bases left between them. CDR3 residues: CASSFLELSNQPQHF. In DNA form, the CDR3 reads TGTGCCAGCAGCTTTTTGGAACTGAGCAATCAGCCCCAGCATTTT.

This clone has a single count. The J gene is TRBJ2-1, the V gene TRBV27; 16 bases map to TRBD2. V was pared by 5 bases and J by 7 bases, with 5 bases of the junction left unmatched. CDR3 length: 16 residues. Germline CDR1 MNHEY, CDR2 SMNVEV (reference sequence). The CDR3 is CASSIGTSGGVNEQFF. CDR3 DNA sequence: TGTGCCAGCAGTATCGGGACTAGCGGGGGGGTGAATGAGCAGTTCTTC.

As to this clone: Other nucleotide sequences in the sample specify the same CDR3. The gene calls are TRBV25-1 and TRBJ2-1; TRBD2 matches 11 bases. Germline V gene sequence: CDR1 MGHDK, CDR2 SYGVNS. The length of the CDR3 is 14 residues. The junction had 6 bases not matched to a gene; V was cut back by 5 bases and J by 9 bases. The CDR3 region has the DNA TGTGCCAGCAGTCTGTCCGGGACTAGCGGTGAGCAGTTCTTC. Translated: CASSLSGTSGEQFF.

This rearrangement joins TRBV5-1 to TRBJ2-2; 11 positions match TRBD2. This CDR3 is 16 amino acids long. Germline values: CDR1 SGHRS, CDR2 YFSETQ. The V segment lost 4 bases and the J segment 1 base; nucleotides outside the gene matches: 3. In DNA form, the CDR3 reads TGCGCCAGCAGCGGCGGACTAGCGGGGAACACCGGGGAGCTGTTTTTT. Encoded protein: CASSGGLAGNTGELFF.

This clone is a singleton in its sample. V usage is TRBV12-3 or TRBV12-4 and J usage is TRBJ2-7; a weak D match, TRBD1 (6 bases). This CDR3 is built from 12 residues. Trimming stripped 2 bases from V and 5 bases from J, with 7 bases between. The CDR3 DNA reads as TGTGCCAGCAGTTTAACAGGGCACGAGCAGTACTTC. It translates to CASSLTGHEQYF.

V and J are TRBV25-1 and TRBJ1-6; 9 bases line up with TRBD1. Germline V gives CDR1 MGHDK, CDR2 SYGVNS. This CDR3 spans 15 amino acids. With V trimmed by 7 bases and J by 7 bases, 8 bases remained unmatched. The CDR3 sequence is CASKERTGENSPLHF. The CDR3 region has the DNA TGTGCCAGCAAAGAACGGACAGGGGAGAATTCACCCCTCCACTTT.

This chain connects TRBV29-1 to TRBJ1-3; D unresolved. V shed 4 bases and J shed 4 bases, with 8 bases lying between them. The CDR3 runs to 12 residues. Germline assignment: CDR1 SQVTM and CDR2 ANQGSEA. The CDR3 here is CSVVVTGNTIYF. The CDR3 coding sequence is TGCAGCGTTGTTGTAACCGGAAACACCATATATTTT.

The chain has TRBV21-1 and TRBJ1-5; TRBD1, the D gene given by the table, was not confirmed from the DNA. TRBV21-1 is a pseudogene. This CDR3 contains 18 residues. The CDR3 sequence is CASSKGPGQDGGDQPQHF. CDR3 DNA: TGTGCCAGCAGCAAAGGTCCGGGACAGGATGGTGGTGATCAGCCCCAGCATTTT.